This is a list of T cell receptor beta chains from one sample in a study of T cell responses to AZD1222 COVID-19 vaccine. TCRdb keeps only in-frame clones here, not all; method: immunoSEQ multiplex PCR. The sample has around 140,000 clones; the top ten hold about 2.2%. Sequencing was carried out using peripheral blood. All receptors derive from an adult in good health. CDR3s include the opening cysteine and the closing phenylalanine or tryptophan. The D gene is left open where the match is weak.

J: TRBJ2-3
V: TRBV11-2
D: NA
DNA: TGTGCCAGCAGCTTACAGCTCACAGATACGCAGTATTTT
CDR3: CASSLQLTDTQYF

J: TRBJ1-1
V: TRBV10-3
D: NA
DNA: TGTGCCATCAGTGACCCGGCAGTCATGAACACTGAAGCTTTCTTT
CDR3: CAISDPAVMNTEAFF

J: TRBJ2-7
V: TRBV7-9
D: NA
DNA: TGTGCCAGCAGCCCCAATCGGCAGGGAAACCCCAGCTCCTACGAGCAGTACTTC
CDR3: CASSPNRQGNPSSYEQYF

J: TRBJ2-3
V: TRBV4-1
D: TRBD2
DNA: TGCGCCAGCAGCTCTCCCGGGACTAGCGCCACAGATACGCAGTATTTT
CDR3: CASSSPGTSATDTQYF

J: TRBJ1-2
V: TRBV3-1/TRBV3-2
D: NA
DNA: TGTGCCAGCAGCCAAGAGGGGTACTATGGCTACACCTTC
CDR3: CASSQEGYYGYTF

J: TRBJ1-1
V: TRBV30
D: NA
DNA: TGTGCCTGGAGTGTATCCCCCATGGCTGAAGCTTTCTTT
CDR3: CAWSVSPMAEAFF

J: TRBJ2-1
V: TRBV7-9
D: NA
DNA: TGTGCCAGCAGCGCCTTTGGGGGTGAGCAGTTCTTC
CDR3: CASSAFGGEQFF

J: TRBJ1-2
V: TRBV4-3
D: TRBD1
DNA: TGCGCCAGCAGTGGGGGGACAGGGGTACATGGCTACACCTTC
CDR3: CASSGGTGVHGYTF

J: TRBJ2-7
V: TRBV24-1
D: NA
DNA: TGTGCCACCAGTGCGGGGGCCGTTAACGAGCAGTACTTC
CDR3: CATSAGAVNEQYF

J: TRBJ2-3
V: TRBV7-2
D: TRBD2
DNA: TGTGCCAGCAGCTTAGCAGCGGGATTCACAGATACGCAGTATTTT
CDR3: CASSLAAGFTDTQYF

J: TRBJ2-6
V: TRBV20-1
D: TRBD1
DNA: TGCAGTGCTAATGACAGGGCCTCTGGGGCCAACGTCCTGACTTTC
CDR3: CSANDRASGANVLTF

J: TRBJ2-1
V: TRBV11-2
D: TRBD2
DNA: TGTGCCAGCAGTTCTCCTCGGACTAGCGGGGGGAGCCGCAATGAGCAGTTCTTC
CDR3: CASSSPRTSGGSRNEQFF

J: TRBJ1-1
V: TRBV5-8
D: NA
DNA: TGTGCCAGCAGCGCAGTCATGAACACTGAAGCTTTCTTT
CDR3: CASSAVMNTEAFF

J: TRBJ2-1
V: TRBV7-2
D: NA
DNA: TGTGCCAGCAGCTTCCAAGCCCGGGCTCCCTACAATGAGCAGTTCTTC
CDR3: CASSFQARAPYNEQFF

J: TRBJ1-2
V: TRBV7-2
D: TRBD1
DNA: TGTGCCAGCAGCTACTCCGGGACAGGGTACTATGGCTACACCTTC
CDR3: CASSYSGTGYYGYTF

J: TRBJ2-5
V: TRBV3-1/TRBV3-2
D: TRBD2
DNA: TGTGCCAGCAGCCAAGATGGGCCTAGCGGTGGAACCCAGTACTTC
CDR3: CASSQDGPSGGTQYF

J: TRBJ1-6
V: TRBV3-1/TRBV3-2
D: NA
DNA: TGTGCCAGCAGCCCGCCTGTTGGTAATTCACCCCTCCACTTT
CDR3: CASSPPVGNSPLHF

J: TRBJ2-2
V: TRBV6-2/TRBV6-3
D: TRBD2
DNA: TGTGCCAGCAGTTACTCGAACAGACGACTAGCCCCGACCGGGGAGCTGTTTTTT
CDR3: CASSYSNRRLAPTGELFF

J: TRBJ2-5
V: TRBV7-2
D: TRBD2
DNA: TGTGCCAGCAGCCGTAGCGGGGGGACCAGGGAGACCCAGTACTTC
CDR3: CASSRSGGTRETQYF

J: TRBJ1-5
V: TRBV6-6
D: TRBD1
DNA: TGTGCCAGCAGTGGACAGGGGACGCAGCCCCAGCATTTT
CDR3: CASSGQGTQPQHF

J: TRBJ2-6
V: TRBV9
D: NA
DNA: TGTGCCAGCAGCCCTCCCAGCTCTGGGGCCAACGTCCTGACTTTC
CDR3: CASSPPSSGANVLTF

J: TRBJ2-7
V: TRBV6-5
D: TRBD1
DNA: TGTGCCAGCAGTTACTCGGGACAGGGGGCTTGGTACGAGCAGTACTTC
CDR3: CASSYSGQGAWYEQYF

J: TRBJ2-7
V: TRBV4-2
D: TRBD2
DNA: TGTGCCAGCAGCCCCCGGCTGACAGCGGGGCCATACGAGCAGTACTTC
CDR3: CASSPRLTAGPYEQYF

J: TRBJ2-1
V: TRBV9
D: NA
DNA: TGTGCCAGCAGCGTAATGGCAGGGGCGCTCCACAATGAGCAGTTCTTC
CDR3: CASSVMAGALHNEQFF

J: TRBJ1-6
V: TRBV6-6
D: NA
DNA: TGTGCCAGCAGTTACTCCGGGACGGATGATTCACCCCTCCACTTT
CDR3: CASSYSGTDDSPLHF

J: TRBJ1-2
V: TRBV5-4
D: TRBD1
DNA: TGTGCCAGCAGCTTGCAGGGGGCGCCGAGCTACACCTTC
CDR3: CASSLQGAPSYTF

J: TRBJ1-6
V: TRBV7-2
D: TRBD1
DNA: TGTGCCAGCACCCCACCGGGGAGGGGGCTAGGTAATTCACCCCTCCACTTT
CDR3: CASTPPGRGLGNSPLHF

J: TRBJ1-4
V: TRBV16
D: NA
DNA: TGTGCCAGCAGCCAATCGGAGGTAGCTAATGAAAAACTGTTTTTT
CDR3: CASSQSEVANEKLFF

J: TRBJ1-1
V: TRBV19
D: TRBD1
DNA: TGTGCCAGTAGTCCCGGGACAGGGACGGGCACTGAAGCTTTCTTT
CDR3: CASSPGTGTGTEAFF

J: TRBJ1-4
V: TRBV6-1
D: NA
DNA: TGTGCCAGCAGTGAATTCTCGAGTTTAACTAATGAAAAACTGTTTTTT
CDR3: CASSEFSSLTNEKLFF

J: TRBJ2-6
V: TRBV15
D: TRBD1
DNA: TGTGCCACCAGCAGGCCCTCTGACAGGGATCGGGTTACCGGGGCCAACGTCCTGACTTTC
CDR3: CATSRPSDRDRVTGANVLTF

J: TRBJ1-6
V: TRBV27
D: TRBD1
DNA: TGTGCCAGCAGCCCCCGGGGGACAGGGGTTAATTCACCCCTCCACTTT
CDR3: CASSPRGTGVNSPLHF

J: TRBJ2-5
V: TRBV11-3
D: NA
DNA: TGTGCCAGCAGCTTAGACGGGGGGAGACAGGGGAGGTACTTC
CDR3: CASSLDGGRQGRYF

J: TRBJ1-1
V: TRBV19
D: NA
DNA: TGTGCCAGTAGCACCCAGGGAGGCACTGAAGCTTTCTTT
CDR3: CASSTQGGTEAFF

J: TRBJ1-2
V: TRBV29-1
D: TRBD1
DNA: TGCAGCGTCGGACAGGGGAGAGTCGAGTATGGCTACACCTTC
CDR3: CSVGQGRVEYGYTF

J: TRBJ2-5
V: TRBV5-6
D: NA
DNA: TGTGCCAGCAGCCCCTATGGGGGACATGGGACCCAGTACTTC
CDR3: CASSPYGGHGTQYF

J: TRBJ1-6
V: TRBV11-2
D: NA
DNA: TGTGCCAGCAGCTTAAGGCGGAGGGGTAATTCACCCCTCCACTTT
CDR3: CASSLRRRGNSPLHF

J: TRBJ1-2
V: TRBV5-4
D: TRBD1
DNA: TGTGCCAGCAGCTTGACCCGGACAGGCGATGGCTACACCTTC
CDR3: CASSLTRTGDGYTF

J: TRBJ1-1
V: TRBV3-1/TRBV3-2
D: NA
DNA: TGTGCCAGCAGCCAACCATCAAGGGGACGCACTGAAGCTTTCTTT
CDR3: CASSQPSRGRTEAFF

J: TRBJ1-1
V: TRBV5-5
D: NA
DNA: TGTGCCAGCAGCTTGGGGGCCAGGGGGAACACTGAAGCTTTCTTT
CDR3: CASSLGARGNTEAFF

J: TRBJ2-7
V: TRBV11-3
D: TRBD1
DNA: TGTGCCAGCAGCTTAGGATTCACACAGGGGGCACACGAGCAGTACTTC
CDR3: CASSLGFTQGAHEQYF

J: TRBJ1-2
V: TRBV9
D: NA
DNA: TGTGCCAGCAGCCAAGACCTACACGGGAGGTATGGCTACACCTTC
CDR3: CASSQDLHGRYGYTF

J: TRBJ1-1
V: TRBV18
D: NA
DNA: TGTGCCAGCACCCCACGAGAGGGGGGGACCACTGAAGCTTTCTTT
CDR3: CASTPREGGTTEAFF